Listed below are T cell receptor beta chains from one sample, sequenced in a study of immune evolution from preneoplasia to lung adenocarcinoma. The protocol was immunoSEQ multiplex PCR, while the TCRdb copy is restricted to in-frame clones and leaves out a portion. The sample contains about 3,600 clones, roughly 80% of which appear only once. The sample comprised FFPE minimally invasive lung adenocarcinoma tissue. These TCRs come from a person aged 60 to 85 with lung adenocarcinoma. CDR3s include the opening cysteine and the closing phenylalanine or tryptophan. The order of the fields is J gene, V gene, CDR3 protein.

J gene: TRBJ2-1; V gene: TRBV9; CDR3 protein: CASSVTGGDEQFF
J gene: TRBJ2-7; V gene: TRBV7-2; CDR3 protein: CASSLVTGGSYEQYF
J gene: TRBJ1-2; V gene: TRBV20-1; CDR3 protein: CSARENYGYTF
J gene: TRBJ1-2; V gene: TRBV28; CDR3 protein: CASSLGGGRGYTF
J gene: TRBJ2-7; V gene: TRBV6-6; CDR3 protein: CASTRGSAYEQYF
J gene: TRBJ1-2; V gene: TRBV6-1; CDR3 protein: CASSEAGQGAPDLPYGYTF
J gene: TRBJ1-2; V gene: TRBV25-1; CDR3 protein: CASSEFQALYGYTF
J gene: TRBJ2-7; V gene: TRBV5-5; CDR3 protein: CASSQSGTGLYEQYF
J gene: TRBJ2-7; V gene: TRBV5-1; CDR3 protein: CASNVGGNYEQYF
J gene: TRBJ2-1; V gene: TRBV6-6; CDR3 protein: CATGGGNEQFF
J gene: TRBJ1-1; V gene: TRBV6-5; CDR3 protein: CASFLNTEAFF
J gene: TRBJ1-1; V gene: TRBV5-8; CDR3 protein: CASSRRDTYTEAFF
J gene: TRBJ1-2; V gene: TRBV18; CDR3 protein: CASSRGQGSYGYTF
J gene: TRBJ2-7; V gene: TRBV19; CDR3 protein: CASRQGQGSSYEQYF
J gene: TRBJ2-7; V gene: TRBV29-1; CDR3 protein: CSVADDRDPYEQYF
J gene: TRBJ2-3; V gene: TRBV11-3; CDR3 protein: CASSPWTSGGDTDTQYF
J gene: TRBJ2-5; V gene: TRBV11-3; CDR3 protein: CASSLRDDQETQYF
J gene: TRBJ1-2; V gene: TRBV6-1; CDR3 protein: CASSESGGLYGYTF
J gene: TRBJ1-2; V gene: TRBV4-2; CDR3 protein: CASSQSTGEGYTF
J gene: TRBJ1-1; V gene: TRBV4-1; CDR3 protein: CASSLPLDPGNTEAFF
J gene: TRBJ2-7; V gene: TRBV4-2; CDR3 protein: CASSRTAGTGESYEQYF
J gene: TRBJ2-5; V gene: TRBV7-2; CDR3 protein: CASSGQGRETQYF
J gene: TRBJ2-1; V gene: TRBV29-1; CDR3 protein: CSVEEGGEYNEQFF
J gene: TRBJ1-1; V gene: TRBV7-2; CDR3 protein: CASSLVQGGRNTEAFF
J gene: TRBJ2-2; V gene: TRBV4-2; CDR3 protein: CASSQVRQNTGELFF
J gene: TRBJ2-1; V gene: TRBV20-1; CDR3 protein: CSARWYEQFF
J gene: TRBJ1-1; V gene: TRBV5-1; CDR3 protein: CASSFSPRQLRPNTEAFF
J gene: TRBJ2-5; V gene: TRBV5-1; CDR3 protein: CASSLAASEGAETQYF
J gene: TRBJ1-2; V gene: TRBV11-2; CDR3 protein: CASTRAGVVGGYTF
J gene: TRBJ2-1; V gene: TRBV5-1; CDR3 protein: CASSLDRVGYNEQFF
J gene: TRBJ2-5; V gene: TRBV19; CDR3 protein: CASSIRRGSRETQYF
J gene: TRBJ2-2; V gene: TRBV7-9; CDR3 protein: CASSARGGGPPNTGELFF
J gene: TRBJ2-4; V gene: TRBV6-5; CDR3 protein: CASAAGAKNIQYF
J gene: TRBJ2-1; V gene: TRBV6-5; CDR3 protein: CASSLKSSYNEQFF
J gene: TRBJ2-1; V gene: TRBV11-3; CDR3 protein: CASLRGGEQFF
J gene: TRBJ2-1; V gene: TRBV4-2; CDR3 protein: CASSQDRYYNEQFF
J gene: TRBJ2-7; V gene: TRBV6-5; CDR3 protein: CASSYPSYEQYF
J gene: TRBJ1-1; V gene: TRBV14; CDR3 protein: CASSHFDGFRNTEAFF
J gene: TRBJ1-4; V gene: TRBV29-1; CDR3 protein: CSVEDLGPHVENEKLFF
J gene: TRBJ1-5; V gene: TRBV5-5; CDR3 protein: CASSSQGGGNQPQHF
J gene: TRBJ1-1; V gene: TRBV9; CDR3 protein: CASSVVDNTEAFF
J gene: TRBJ2-2; V gene: TRBV6-6; CDR3 protein: CASSYGVPELFF
J gene: TRBJ2-7; V gene: TRBV2; CDR3 protein: CAGNREGYEQYF
J gene: TRBJ2-6; V gene: TRBV18; CDR3 protein: CASSRTGTDHSGANVLTF
J gene: TRBJ2-1; V gene: TRBV28; CDR3 protein: CASSTSGQVYNEQFF
J gene: TRBJ2-3; V gene: TRBV6-5; CDR3 protein: CASSYRQGASTDTQYF
J gene: TRBJ2-3; V gene: TRBV4-1; CDR3 protein: CASSQDRTSGVPDTQYF
J gene: TRBJ2-1; V gene: TRBV11-2; CDR3 protein: CASSFGSQNNEQFF
J gene: TRBJ2-1; V gene: TRBV4-1; CDR3 protein: CASSQASGGYNEQFF
J gene: TRBJ1-2; V gene: TRBV7-3; CDR3 protein: CASSLTPDRAYGYTF
J gene: TRBJ2-2; V gene: TRBV7-7; CDR3 protein: CASSRDADTGELFF
J gene: TRBJ1-3; V gene: TRBV6-5; CDR3 protein: CASSRTGGGNTIYF
J gene: TRBJ2-3; V gene: TRBV5-1; CDR3 protein: CASSFRDSTDTQYF
J gene: TRBJ2-3; V gene: TRBV25-1; CDR3 protein: CASSEMKRGFTDTQYF